This passage covers 28 T cell receptor beta chains from one sample sequenced in a study of blood T cell repertoires in COVID-19. Using immunoSEQ multiplex PCR, the repertoire was profiled, and TCRdb retains in-frame clones only, with some absent. This sample has 90,000 to 150,000 clones, with around 64% found just once. The sequencing input was peripheral blood. These receptor sequences come from a human donor with acute or convalescent COVID-19. The donor label of this sample is uncertain.

The chain is built from TRBV5-8 and TRBJ1-1, with unresolved D. The CDR3 extends over 16 amino acids. Per germline, CDR1 SGHTS and CDR2 YDEGEE. V was pared by 3 bases and J by 1 base, with 16 bases between. The CDR3 nucleotides read TGTGCCAGCAGCTCCCGTCTGGGCTCTTCGAACACTGAAGCTTTCTTT. The encoded protein is CASSSRLGSSNTEAFF.

This clone was seen once. The chain couples TRBV19 to TRBJ2-3, with TRBD1 identical over 8 bases. Germline V gene sequence: CDR1 LNHDA, CDR2 SQIVND (reference sequence). V dropped 1 base and J dropped 0; count of bases not matched to a gene: 9. This CDR3 comprises 18 residues. The CDR3 loop reads CASSIGFAGGRSTDTQYF. In DNA, the CDR3 is TGTGCCAGTAGTATAGGGTTCGCAGGGGGCCGTAGCACAGATACGCAGTATTTT.

J is TRBJ1-1 and V is TRBV2, with 9 bases that match TRBD1. Germline V gives CDR1 SNHLY, CDR2 FYNNEI. The CDR3 extends over 13 amino acids. Trimming removed 4 bases from V and 7 bases from J; junction bases left unmatched: 4. CDR3 nucleotides: TGTGCCAGCAGTGCTGGGACAGGGAGTGAAGCTTTCTTT. It translates to CASSAGTGSEAFF.

The chain combines TRBV24-1 with TRBJ1-5; 7 bases are shared with TRBD1. This CDR3 has 15 amino acids. V trimming: 4 bases; J trimming: 5 bases; junction bases outside the gene matches: 7. CDR1 KGHDR and CDR2 SFDVKD come from the germline V gene. The CDR3 is CATSEGGTTYQPQHF. Here the CDR3 DNA reads TGTGCCACCAGTGAAGGGGGCACTACTTATCAGCCCCAGCATTTT.

CDR3 bases: TGTGCCAGCAGTGTCCAGGGGGTTAGCTCCTACAATGAGCAGTTCTTC. Its translation is CASSVQGVSSYNEQFF. The chain carries TRBV6-1 and TRBJ2-1; 7 nucleotides line up with TRBD1. Germline CDR1 is MNHNS and CDR2 is SASEGT. The CDR3 has 16 residues. The trim removed 4 bases at V and 0 bases at J, leaving 6 bases unmatched.

This chain links TRBV9 with TRBJ1-6; 7 nucleotides agree with TRBD1. Germline assignment: CDR1 SGDLS and CDR2 YYNGEE. V gave up 0 bases and J gave up 5 bases; unmatched junction bases: 8. CDR3 length: 17 residues. CDR3 in amino acids: CASSVGSDRADNSPLHF. In nucleotides, the CDR3 is TGTGCCAGCAGCGTAGGCTCCGACAGGGCGGATAATTCACCCCTCCACTTT.

The chain links TRBV29-1 to TRBJ1-1; D gene uncertain. The V end lost 0 bases, the J end lost 11 bases, and 10 bases lay between the germline ends. CDR1 and CDR2 (germline): SQVTM, ANQGSEA. The CDR3 loop spans 11 amino acids. CDR3 DNA sequence: TGCAGCGTTGAAGATACGGGGAAGGCTTTCTTT. It translates to CSVEDTGKAFF.

The chain is built from TRBV27 and TRBJ1-2; TRBD1 matches 7 bases. Trimming at V came to 6 bases and at J to 8 bases, leaving 9 bases not matched to a gene. Germline loops: CDR1 MNHEY, CDR2 SMNVEV (reference sequence). This CDR3 region has 13 residues. CDR3 bases: TGTGCCAGCAGCATGACAGGGCGGGGCGGCTACACCTTC. It is translated as CASSMTGRGGYTF.

In this sample, this clone turned up once. The sample contains more than one DNA sequence encoding this CDR3. The genes are TRBV3-1 (or the pseudogene TRBV3-2) and TRBJ1-2; D possibly corresponds to TRBD1 (5 bases). Germline V gene sequence: CDR1 LGHDT, CDR2 YNNKEL (reference sequence). CDR3 length: 14 amino acids. V was clipped by 4 bases and J by 0 bases, with 9 bases between them. CDR3 DNA sequence: TGTGCCAGCAGCCCCCGACAGTCTAACTATGGCTACACCTTC. This translates into CASSPRQSNYGYTF.

The gene calls are TRBV11-2 and TRBJ1-2; D gene unclear. The V and J ends lost 1 base and 5 bases respectively, with 8 bases between them. This CDR3 has 13 residues. The germline V gene encodes CDR1 SGHAT and CDR2 FQNNGV. This chain's CDR3 is CASSLASQYGYTF. DNA for the CDR3: TGTGCCAGCAGCTTAGCTAGTCAGTATGGCTACACCTTC.

The CDR3 sequence is CASSLAANSYEQYF. For the CDR3, the DNA is TGTGCCAGCAGCTTAGCGGCCAACTCCTACGAGCAGTACTTC. The chain carries TRBV7-2 and TRBJ2-7; no definite D call. From germline, CDR1 is SGHTA and CDR2 FQGNSA. This CDR3 is built from 14 residues. Trimming cost V 0 bases and J 0 bases, with 6 bases left between them. Variable domain in full (rest from reference TRBV7-2 and TRBJ2-7): GAGVSQSPSNKVTEKGKDVELRCDPISGHTALYWYRQSLGQGLEFLIYFQGNSAPDKSGLPSDRFSAERTGGSVSTLTIQRTQQEDSAVYLCASSLAANSYEQYFGPGTRLTVT.

V is TRBV6-5 and J is TRBJ1-1; D might be TRBD1 (5 bases). V dropped 2 bases and J dropped 0 bases, with 13 bases sitting between them. This CDR3 has 16 amino acids. CDR1 is MNHEY, CDR2 SVGAGI, per germline. The CDR3 DNA reads TGTGCCAGCAGTTACGGCAGGGCACGTATGAACACTGAAGCTTTCTTT. It specifies CASSYGRARMNTEAFF.

This clone was seen only a few times. The V and J genes are TRBV10-1 and TRBJ2-7; 11 bases match TRBD1. The trim removed 8 bases at V and 6 bases at J, leaving 6 bases unmatched. The CDR3 totals 13 residues. Germline CDR1 and CDR2: WNHNN and SYGVQD (reference sequence). DNA of the CDR3: TGCGCCAGCCACCGGACAGGGGGCATCGAGCAGTACGTC. It is translated as CASHRTGGIEQYV.

The V and J genes are TRBV5-4 and TRBJ2-5; D is unresolved. Trimming took 1 base from V and 0 from J, leaving 7 bases between them. Germline lookup yields CDR1 SGHNT and CDR2 YYREEE (reference sequence). This CDR3 has 14 amino acids. The CDR3 nucleotides are TGTGCCAGCAGCTTGTTGTCAGACCAAGAGACCCAGTACTTC. Its translation: CASSLLSDQETQYF.

This clone was seen a few times. The chain uses TRBV4-1 and TRBJ1-2; the match to TRBD1 covers 7 bases. Germline CDR1 and CDR2: MGHRA and YSYEKL. The CDR3 consists of 13 residues. Trimming removed 0 bases from V and 8 bases from J; junction bases left unmatched: 3. Here the CDR3 reads CASSQDIRGGYTF. CDR3 bases: TGCGCCAGCAGCCAAGATATCAGGGGGGGCTACACCTTC.

This clone was counted a single time. The chain joins TRBV6-5 to TRBJ1-5; D gene uncertain. Germline-derived CDR1 and CDR2 are MNHEY and SVGAGI. Deletions cut 5 bases from V and 0 bases from J, with 8 bases between. This CDR3 contains 14 residues. DNA for the CDR3: TGTGCCAGCAGTACGAGGCGTAGCAATCAGCCCCAGCATTTT. This encodes CASSTRRSNQPQHF.

This clone was seen more than once but under ten times. The CDR3 coding sequence is TGTGCCAGCTCAGAACAGGGACCGAATGAGCAGTTCTTC. Its protein product is CASSEQGPNEQFF. V usage is TRBV18 and J usage is TRBJ2-1; TRBD1 might be the D (6 bases). The V gene lost 5 bases and the J gene lost 7 bases, with 12 bases spanning the gap. The germline CDR1 and CDR2 sequences are KGHSH and LQKENI. The CDR3 totals 13 residues.

The rearrangement links TRBV11-2 to TRBJ2-1; no clear D gene. Germline V lookup: CDR1 SGHAT, CDR2 FQNNGV. The CDR3 spans 11 residues. Trimming shortened V by 6 bases and J by 9 bases, and 9 bases separated the two germline ends. Here the CDR3 reads CASRFGGEQFF. CDR3 DNA sequence: TGTGCCAGCAGGTTCGGTGGTGAGCAGTTCTTC.

The rearrangement joins TRBV11-3 to TRBJ2-1; 7 positions agree with TRBD2. The CDR3 covers 14 residues. Germline CDR1 is SGHNT and CDR2 is YENEEA. After removal of 5 bases from V and 8 bases from J, the junction contained 9 bases not matched to a gene. CDR3 in amino acids: CASSPASGGDEQFF. CDR3 nucleotide sequence: TGTGCCAGCAGCCCCGCTAGCGGCGGGGATGAGCAGTTCTTC.

The chain recombines TRBV6-2 or TRBV6-3 with TRBJ2-7, with 8 bases matching TRBD1. The V and J ends lost 2 bases and 2 bases, in that order; junction bases with no gene match: 2. The CDR3 is 14 amino acids. Germline V gene lookup returns CDR1 MNHEY and CDR2 SVGEGT. The CDR3 sequence: CASSYTTGAYEQYV. DNA of the CDR3: TGTGCCAGCAGTTACACGACAGGGGCCTACGAGCAGTACGTC.

V usage is TRBV7-8 and J usage is TRBJ1-2; D is perhaps TRBD1 (6 bases). This CDR3 region has 14 residues. Trimming removed 0 bases from V and 6 bases from J, with 11 bases in between. Germline V gives CDR1 SGHVS, CDR2 FQNEAQ. The DNA of the CDR3 is TGTGCCAGCAGCTTAGCCAGGGGATCAGATGGCTACACCTTC. Residues: CASSLARGSDGYTF.

Only a few counts were recorded for this clone. This chain uses TRBV6-1 with TRBJ2-7, with 7 bases that match TRBD1. The CDR3 contains 14 residues. CDR1 is MNHNS, CDR2 SASEGT, per germline. Trimming took 3 bases from V and 0 from J; bases not matched to a gene: 2. This chain's CDR3 is CASSEGDSSYEQYF. CDR3 nucleotides: TGTGCCAGCAGTGAGGGGGACAGCTCCTACGAGCAGTACTTC.

This sequence joins TRBV19 and TRBJ2-2; D perhaps matches TRBD1 (7 bases). This CDR3 is built from 15 residues. The V and J ends lost 5 bases and 5 bases respectively, with 15 bases between them. Germline lookup yields CDR1 LNHDA and CDR2 SQIVND (reference sequence). In DNA form, the CDR3 reads TGTGCCAGTAGTCTTCGACAGGGACTGACCGGGGAGCTGTTTTTT. Translating gives CASSLRQGLTGELFF.

The J gene is TRBJ1-5, the V gene TRBV30; weak D call: TRBD1 (6 bases). The length of the CDR3 is 13 residues. The V end lost 5 bases, the J end lost 4 bases, and 12 bases lay between the germline ends. Germline V lookup: CDR1 GTSNPN, CDR2 SVGIG (reference sequence). The CDR3 DNA sequence: TGTGCCTGGGCCGGGGGGCCTAATCAGCCCCAGCATTTT. Translating it yields CAWAGGPNQPQHF.

The V call is TRBV6-1, the J call TRBJ2-3, with D perhaps matching TRBD2 (6 bases). Trimming took 2 bases from V and 7 from J, leaving 13 bases between them. Germline V CDR1 and CDR2: MNHNS, SASEGT. There are 14 residues in the CDR3. CDR3 sequence reads: CASSESPAGYTQYF. In DNA, the CDR3 is TGTGCCAGCAGTGAAAGTCCCGCGGGGTATACGCAGTATTTT.

The rearrangement uses TRBV5-1 and TRBJ1-1, with 8 bases matching TRBD1. CDR1 is SGHRS and CDR2 is YFSETQ in the germline V gene. J was trimmed by 3 bases and V by 2 bases; bases with no gene match: 6. CDR3 length: 15 residues. The CDR3 region is CASSFQGAGHTEAFF. CDR3 sequence (DNA): TGCGCCAGCAGCTTTCAGGGGGCAGGGCACACTGAAGCTTTCTTT.

The CDR3 DNA reads as TGTGCCAGCAGCCCGGGGACTAGCGGGAGCATTAACACCGGGGAGCTGTTTTTT. Protein sequence: CASSPGTSGSINTGELFF. This sequence joins TRBV9 and TRBJ2-2; 14 bases agree with TRBD2. The CDR3 runs 18 residues. V lost 4 bases to trimming and J lost 2 bases; unmatched junction nucleotides: 7. Germline V CDR1 and CDR2: SGDLS, YYNGEE.

This chain links TRBV28 with TRBJ1-6; D unresolved. CDR1 and CDR2 from the germline V gene are MDHEN and SYDVKM. Trimming removed 5 bases from V and 8 bases from J, with 7 bases in between. This CDR3 has 12 amino acids. The CDR3 DNA follows: TGTGCCAGCAGTAGACTGGATTCACCCCTCCACTTT. Amino acid sequence: CASSRLDSPLHF. The full variable domain, in which reference TRBV28 and TRBJ1-6 provide the parts outside the CDR3, is DVKVTQSSRYLVKRTGEKVFLECVQDMDHENMFWYRQDPGLGLRLIYFSYDVKMKEKGDIPEGYSVSREKKERFSLILESASTNQTSMYLCASSRLDSPLHFGNGTRLTVT.